This TCR beta chain was captured by sequencing in a study of beta chain features in type 1 diabetes. This clone was detected a few times. Its antigen remains unknown. Study results and limitations: Among type 1 diabetes patients, VDJ junctions had fewer insertions and more deletions.

Expressed TCRB transcripts got sequenced, as all isolated RNA was reverse transcribed. Samples of naive, central memory and regulatory T cells yielded a mean of approximately 3.9 million reads. Generated by immunoSEQ multiplex PCR, the TCRdb table keeps only in-frame clones and is missing some. In the table there are hundreds of thousands of clones, roughly 16% of which are singletons. The V gene's germline CDR1 is MNHNS and CDR2 SASEGT. J was trimmed by 8 bases and V by 5 bases; bases with no gene match: 8. The CDR3 covers 14 residues. The sample consisted of naive CD4+ T cells from blood. The clonotype originates from a man younger than 35 in good health. J is TRBJ1-4 and V is TRBV6-1; TRBD1 agrees at 7 bases. For the CDR3, the DNA is TGTGCCAGCAGTATACAGGGGTCGGGGGAAAAACTGTTTTTT. Translation gives CASSIQGSGEKLFF.